A selection of T cell receptor beta chains follows, all from one sample in a study of T cell responses to AZD1222 COVID-19 vaccine. The method was immunoSEQ multiplex PCR; TCRdb's version includes in-frame clones alone and lacks a portion of them. The data show some 99,000 clones, about nine tenths seen once. Here the sequenced sample was peripheral blood, taken on day 0 of AZD1222 vaccination. The receptors originated from an adult in good health. Both conserved end residues are trimmed from each CDR3. The listing skips clone size in some rows; elsewhere it reads once, few, many or a size class.

j_gene: TRBJ1-5; abundance: -; v_gene: TRBV19; CDR3aa: ASSWTGTSNQPQH
j_gene: TRBJ2-7; abundance: -; v_gene: TRBV7-2; CDR3aa: ASSLGTSGRAYEQY
j_gene: TRBJ1-1; abundance: -; v_gene: TRBV30; CDR3aa: AWTPGQTNTEAF
j_gene: TRBJ2-7; abundance: once; v_gene: TRBV19; CDR3aa: ASSGSGHEQY
j_gene: TRBJ1-4; abundance: -; v_gene: TRBV2; CDR3aa: ANNRGTNEKLF
j_gene: TRBJ2-7; abundance: -; v_gene: TRBV27; CDR3aa: ASSTGVNPYEQY
j_gene: TRBJ2-3; abundance: -; v_gene: TRBV5-1; CDR3aa: ASSSGLAGTDTQY
j_gene: TRBJ1-1; abundance: -; v_gene: TRBV11-2; CDR3aa: ASSKRTGGTEAF
j_gene: TRBJ2-2; abundance: -; v_gene: TRBV27; CDR3aa: ASRSLRGYPPGELF
j_gene: TRBJ1-1; abundance: -; v_gene: TRBV2; CDR3aa: ASREGLNTEAF
j_gene: TRBJ1-2; abundance: -; v_gene: TRBV5-4; CDR3aa: ASSRGGGTPNGYT
j_gene: TRBJ2-2; abundance: few; v_gene: TRBV11-2; CDR3aa: ASSLVLGSTGELF
j_gene: TRBJ1-6; abundance: -; v_gene: TRBV12-5; CDR3aa: ASGLVRGTANSPLH
j_gene: TRBJ2-6; abundance: once; v_gene: TRBV25-1; CDR3aa: ASSERGSGANVLT
j_gene: TRBJ1-4; abundance: once; v_gene: TRBV5-1; CDR3aa: ASSSGTVSSANEKLF
j_gene: TRBJ1-4; abundance: -; v_gene: TRBV7-6; CDR3aa: ASSLTTGGPPTNEKLF
j_gene: TRBJ2-7; abundance: once; v_gene: TRBV30; CDR3aa: AWRGGAGDEQY
j_gene: TRBJ1-2; abundance: -; v_gene: TRBV9; CDR3aa: ASSPPGGYYGYT
j_gene: TRBJ2-7; abundance: -; v_gene: TRBV18; CDR3aa: ASSPRAEQSFEQY
j_gene: TRBJ1-1; abundance: -; v_gene: TRBV27; CDR3aa: ASSSAGDTEAF
j_gene: TRBJ1-2; abundance: -; v_gene: TRBV30; CDR3aa: AWSVFKGQANYGYT
j_gene: TRBJ2-5; abundance: -; v_gene: TRBV11-2; CDR3aa: ASSTPGAKRETQY
j_gene: TRBJ1-1; abundance: -; v_gene: TRBV6-5; CDR3aa: ASSYDRGLTEAF
j_gene: TRBJ1-3; abundance: -; v_gene: TRBV11-2; CDR3aa: ASSLVQGSGNTIY
j_gene: TRBJ1-1; abundance: -; v_gene: TRBV10-3; CDR3aa: ATRAGLNTEAF
j_gene: TRBJ1-5; abundance: -; v_gene: TRBV27; CDR3aa: ASSLPGASNQPQH
j_gene: TRBJ2-3; abundance: -; v_gene: TRBV6-5; CDR3aa: ASRGLAGMADTQY
j_gene: TRBJ1-5; abundance: -; v_gene: TRBV5-8; CDR3aa: ASSLWESQPQH
j_gene: TRBJ1-6; abundance: once; v_gene: TRBV27; CDR3aa: ASSLSRDQPLH
j_gene: TRBJ1-1; abundance: -; v_gene: TRBV2; CDR3aa: ASSKEGRRNTEAF
j_gene: TRBJ2-1; abundance: -; v_gene: TRBV12-3/TRBV12-4; CDR3aa: ASSLGRGDEQF
j_gene: TRBJ2-5; abundance: -; v_gene: TRBV5-4; CDR3aa: ASSLELAGVETQY
j_gene: TRBJ2-5; abundance: -; v_gene: TRBV3-1/TRBV3-2; CDR3aa: ASSQYRPGAGLETQY
j_gene: TRBJ1-2; abundance: -; v_gene: TRBV11-2; CDR3aa: ASSVDRGRGYT
j_gene: TRBJ2-3; abundance: -; v_gene: TRBV6-2/TRBV6-3; CDR3aa: ASSQRQGGADTQY
j_gene: TRBJ1-4; abundance: -; v_gene: TRBV3-1/TRBV3-2; CDR3aa: ASSQADARSEEKLF
j_gene: TRBJ1-4; abundance: -; v_gene: TRBV9; CDR3aa: ASSVDRGTEKLF
j_gene: TRBJ1-2; abundance: -; v_gene: TRBV6-2/TRBV6-3; CDR3aa: ASTPDRTGYT
j_gene: TRBJ1-1; abundance: -; v_gene: TRBV29-1; CDR3aa: SAPGGWNTEAF
j_gene: TRBJ2-2; abundance: -; v_gene: TRBV7-8; CDR3aa: ASSFLGGREELF
j_gene: TRBJ2-5; abundance: -; v_gene: TRBV11-2; CDR3aa: ASSSGGETQY
j_gene: TRBJ1-6; abundance: -; v_gene: TRBV27; CDR3aa: ASSLKRGGSPLH
j_gene: TRBJ2-7; abundance: few; v_gene: TRBV12-3/TRBV12-4; CDR3aa: ASSSDPSYEQY
j_gene: TRBJ1-2; abundance: -; v_gene: TRBV19; CDR3aa: ASRGGQRLPYGYT
j_gene: TRBJ2-7; abundance: -; v_gene: TRBV30; CDR3aa: AWSAGGGWYEQY
j_gene: TRBJ2-7; abundance: few; v_gene: TRBV11-2; CDR3aa: ASSLDRSYEQY
j_gene: TRBJ2-3; abundance: -; v_gene: TRBV9; CDR3aa: ASSVSRGSRSDTQY
j_gene: TRBJ2-2; abundance: -; v_gene: TRBV5-4; CDR3aa: ASSPRVGGLLDTGELF
j_gene: TRBJ2-1; abundance: -; v_gene: TRBV6-1; CDR3aa: ASSEEVWKRSYNEQF
j_gene: TRBJ1-6; abundance: -; v_gene: TRBV3-1/TRBV3-2; CDR3aa: ASSPQYSYNSPLH
j_gene: TRBJ2-7; abundance: -; v_gene: TRBV19; CDR3aa: ASSPVAGSLEQY
j_gene: TRBJ1-5; abundance: -; v_gene: TRBV19; CDR3aa: ASSRQGGQPQH
j_gene: TRBJ2-5; abundance: -; v_gene: TRBV30; CDR3aa: AWSVQVQETQY
j_gene: TRBJ1-2; abundance: -; v_gene: TRBV27; CDR3aa: ASRADRVTHGYT
j_gene: TRBJ1-4; abundance: -; v_gene: TRBV18; CDR3aa: ASSPLTGFGEKLF
j_gene: TRBJ2-7; abundance: once; v_gene: TRBV11-2; CDR3aa: ASSRTSGRLSYEQY
j_gene: TRBJ1-1; abundance: -; v_gene: TRBV12-5; CDR3aa: ASGLVPAARYGTEAF
j_gene: TRBJ1-2; abundance: -; v_gene: TRBV11-2; CDR3aa: ASRGGGPDGYT